These 2 T cell receptor beta chains were all obtained from the same sample, sequenced in a study of cytomegalovirus exposure and HLA in healthy donors. Vbeta (60) and Jbeta (13) primers were used in the PCR. Method: immunoSEQ multiplex PCR; TCRdb's copy keeps in-frame clones and lacks some. The sample consists of 150,000 to 200,000 clones, roughly 88% of them appearing once. The sample consisted of PBMCs. These receptors were taken from a girl under 10 years old in good health and CMV-seropositive.

The rearrangement joins TRBV6-5 to TRBJ2-1, with 12 bases that match TRBD2. The CDR3 contains 15 residues. Germline V lookup: CDR1 MNHEY, CDR2 SVGAGI. With V trimmed by 7 bases and J by 5 bases, 6 bases remained unmatched. CDR3 nucleotides: TGTGCCAGCATCCCACTAGCGGGAGGTCACAATGAGCAGTTCTTC. Translated: CASIPLAGGHNEQFF.

This chain joins TRBV19 and TRBJ1-5, with D perhaps TRBD1 (5 bases). Trimming shortened V by 3 bases and J by 5 bases, and 8 bases separated the two germline ends. The germline V gene encodes CDR1 LNHDA and CDR2 SQIVND (reference sequence). The CDR3 sequence is 13 residues long. In DNA, the CDR3 is TGTGCCAGTAGTATCGACAGTTATCAGCCCCAGCATTTT. It encodes CASSIDSYQPQHF.